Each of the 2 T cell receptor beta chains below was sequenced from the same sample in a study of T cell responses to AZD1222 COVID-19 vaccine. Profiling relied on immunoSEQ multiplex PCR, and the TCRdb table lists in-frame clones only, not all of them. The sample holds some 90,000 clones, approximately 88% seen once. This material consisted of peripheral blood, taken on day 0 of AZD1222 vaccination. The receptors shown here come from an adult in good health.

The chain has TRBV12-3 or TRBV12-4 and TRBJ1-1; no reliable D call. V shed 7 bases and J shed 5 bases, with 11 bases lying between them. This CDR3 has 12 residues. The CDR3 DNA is TGTGCCAGCACCCTCGGTTGGACTGAAGCTTTCTTT. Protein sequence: CASTLGWTEAFF.

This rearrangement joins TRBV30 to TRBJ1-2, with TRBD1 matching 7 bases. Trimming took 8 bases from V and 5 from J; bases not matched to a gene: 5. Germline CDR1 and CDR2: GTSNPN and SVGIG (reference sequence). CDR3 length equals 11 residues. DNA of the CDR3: TGTGCCGGGAAGACAGGGTATGGCTACACCTTC. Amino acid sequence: CAGKTGYGYTF. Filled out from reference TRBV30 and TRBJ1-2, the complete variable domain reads SQTIHQWPATLVQPVGSPLSLECTVEGTSNPNLYWYRQAAGRGLQLLFYSVGIGQISSEVPQNLSASRPQDRQFILSSKKLLLSDSGFYLCAGKTGYGYTFGSGTRLTVV.